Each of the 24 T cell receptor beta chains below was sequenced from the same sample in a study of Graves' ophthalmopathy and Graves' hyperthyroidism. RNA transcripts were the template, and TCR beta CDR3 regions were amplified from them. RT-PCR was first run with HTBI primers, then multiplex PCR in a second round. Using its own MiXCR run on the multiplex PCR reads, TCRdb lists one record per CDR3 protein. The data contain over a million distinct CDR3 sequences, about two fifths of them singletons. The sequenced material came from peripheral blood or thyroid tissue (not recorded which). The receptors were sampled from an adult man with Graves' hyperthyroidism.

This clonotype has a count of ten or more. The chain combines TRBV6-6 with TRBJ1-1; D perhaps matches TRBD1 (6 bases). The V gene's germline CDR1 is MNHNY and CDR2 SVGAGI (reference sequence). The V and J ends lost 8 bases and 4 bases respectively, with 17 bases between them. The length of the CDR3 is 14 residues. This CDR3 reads CASSWTASTTEAFF. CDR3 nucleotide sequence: TGTGCCAGCTCCTGGACAGCTTCTACCACTGAAGCTTTCTTT.

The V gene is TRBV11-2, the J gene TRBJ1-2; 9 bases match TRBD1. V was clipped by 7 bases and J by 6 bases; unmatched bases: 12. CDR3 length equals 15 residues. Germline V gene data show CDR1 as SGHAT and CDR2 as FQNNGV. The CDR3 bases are TGTGCCAGCACAACACCGGGACAGGGTGAGGATGGCTACACCTTC. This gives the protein CASTTPGQGEDGYTF. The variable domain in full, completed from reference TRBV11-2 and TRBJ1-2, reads EAGVAQSPRYKIIEKRQSVAFWCNPISGHATLYWYQQILGQGPKLLIQFQNNGVVDDSQLPKDRFSAERLKGVDSTLKIQPAKLEDSAVYLCASTTPGQGEDGYTFGSGTRLTVV.

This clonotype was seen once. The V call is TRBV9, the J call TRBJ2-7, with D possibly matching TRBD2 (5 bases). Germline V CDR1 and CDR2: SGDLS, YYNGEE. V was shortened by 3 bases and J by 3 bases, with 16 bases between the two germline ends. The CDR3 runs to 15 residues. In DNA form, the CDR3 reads TGTGCCAGCAGCGCAGGCCAGCGACGGGGCTACGAGCAGTACTTC. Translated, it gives CASSAGQRRGYEQYF.

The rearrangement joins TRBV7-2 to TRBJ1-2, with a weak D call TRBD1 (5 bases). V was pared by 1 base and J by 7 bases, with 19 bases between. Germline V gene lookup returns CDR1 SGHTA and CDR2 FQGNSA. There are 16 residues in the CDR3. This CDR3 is CASSLEKGPAYSGYTF. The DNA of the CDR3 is TGTGCCAGCAGCTTAGAAAAGGGACCCGCCTATTCTGGCTACACCTTC. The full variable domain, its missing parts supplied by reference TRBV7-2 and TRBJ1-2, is GAGVSQSPSNKVTEKGKDVELRCDPISGHTALYWYRQSLGQGLEFLIYFQGNSAPDKSGLPSDRFSAERTGGSVSTLTIQRTQQEDSAVYLCASSLEKGPAYSGYTFGSGTRLTVV.

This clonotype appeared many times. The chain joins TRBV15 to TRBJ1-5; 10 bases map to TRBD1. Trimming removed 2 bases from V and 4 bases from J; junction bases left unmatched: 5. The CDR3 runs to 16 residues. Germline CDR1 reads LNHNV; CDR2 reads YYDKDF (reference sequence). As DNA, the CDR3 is TGTGCCACCAGCAGACCGGGACAGGGGATAAATCAGCCCCAGCATTTT. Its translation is CATSRPGQGINQPQHF.

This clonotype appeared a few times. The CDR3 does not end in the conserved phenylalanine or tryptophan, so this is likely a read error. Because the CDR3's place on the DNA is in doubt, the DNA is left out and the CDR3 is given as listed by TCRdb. The CDR3 here is CASRWGRS. This chain joins TRBV19 and TRBJ2-5. The CDR3 numbers 8 amino acids, ends counted. Germline CDR1 LNHDA, CDR2 SQIVND (reference sequence).

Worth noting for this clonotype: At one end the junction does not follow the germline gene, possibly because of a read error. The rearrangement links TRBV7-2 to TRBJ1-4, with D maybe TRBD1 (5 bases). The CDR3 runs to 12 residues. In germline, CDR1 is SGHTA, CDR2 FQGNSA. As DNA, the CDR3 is TGTGCCAGCAGCACAGAGGGGTCCAGGCGGATTTTT. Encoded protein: CASSTEGSRRIF.

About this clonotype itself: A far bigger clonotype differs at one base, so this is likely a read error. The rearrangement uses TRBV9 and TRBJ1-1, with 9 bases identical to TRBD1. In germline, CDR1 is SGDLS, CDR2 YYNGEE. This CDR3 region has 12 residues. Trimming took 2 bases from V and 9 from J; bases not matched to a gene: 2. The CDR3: CASSVTGGKAFF. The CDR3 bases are TGTGCCAGCAGCGTGACAGGGGGTAAAGCTTTCTTT.

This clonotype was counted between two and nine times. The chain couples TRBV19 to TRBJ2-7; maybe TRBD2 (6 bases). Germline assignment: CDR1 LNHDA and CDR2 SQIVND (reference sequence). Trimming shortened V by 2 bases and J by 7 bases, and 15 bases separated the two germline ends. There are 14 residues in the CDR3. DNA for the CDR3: TGTGCCAGTAGTATATCCGATCGGAGGGTGGAGCAGTACTTC. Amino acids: CASSISDRRVEQYF.

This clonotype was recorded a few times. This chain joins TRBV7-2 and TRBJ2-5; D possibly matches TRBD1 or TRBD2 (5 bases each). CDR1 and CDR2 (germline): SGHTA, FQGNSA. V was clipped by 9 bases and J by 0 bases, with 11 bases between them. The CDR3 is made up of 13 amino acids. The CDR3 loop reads CASCRDHQETQYF. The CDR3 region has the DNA TGTGCCAGTTGCCGGGACCACCAAGAGACCCAGTACTTC. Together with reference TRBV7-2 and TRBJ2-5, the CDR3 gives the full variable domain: GAGVSQSPSNKVTEKGKDVELRCDPISGHTALYWYRQSLGQGLEFLIYFQGNSAPDKSGLPSDRFSAERTGGSVSTLTIQRTQQEDSAVYLCASCRDHQETQYFGPGTRLLVL.

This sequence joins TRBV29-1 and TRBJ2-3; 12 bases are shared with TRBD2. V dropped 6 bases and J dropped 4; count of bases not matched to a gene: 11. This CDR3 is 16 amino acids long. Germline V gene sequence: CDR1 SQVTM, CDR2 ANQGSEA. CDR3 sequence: CSVSALAGGEADTQYF. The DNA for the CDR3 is TGCAGCGTGAGCGCGCTAGCGGGAGGGGAGGCAGATACGCAGTATTTT.

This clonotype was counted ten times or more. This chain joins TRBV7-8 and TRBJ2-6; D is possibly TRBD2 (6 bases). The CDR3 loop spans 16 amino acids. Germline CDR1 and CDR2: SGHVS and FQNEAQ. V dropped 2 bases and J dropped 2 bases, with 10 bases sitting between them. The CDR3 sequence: CASSLFAGTGANVLTF. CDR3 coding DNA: TGTGCCAGCAGCTTATTCGCGGGGACTGGGGCCAACGTCCTGACTTTC.

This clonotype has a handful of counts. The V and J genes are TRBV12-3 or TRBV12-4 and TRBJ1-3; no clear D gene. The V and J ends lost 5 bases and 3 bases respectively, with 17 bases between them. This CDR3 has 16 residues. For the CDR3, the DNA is TGTGCCAGCAGTGAAGCTGAAGGGAGTTATGGAAACACCATATATTTT. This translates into CASSEAEGSYGNTIYF.

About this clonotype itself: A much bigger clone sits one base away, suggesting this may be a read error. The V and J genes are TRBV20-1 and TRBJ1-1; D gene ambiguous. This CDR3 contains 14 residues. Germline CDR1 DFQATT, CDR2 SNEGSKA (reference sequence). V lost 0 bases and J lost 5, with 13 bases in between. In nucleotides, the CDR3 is TGCAGTGCTAGAGAGGTCGGGCTACGGACTGAAGCTTTCTTT. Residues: CSAREVGLRTEAFF.

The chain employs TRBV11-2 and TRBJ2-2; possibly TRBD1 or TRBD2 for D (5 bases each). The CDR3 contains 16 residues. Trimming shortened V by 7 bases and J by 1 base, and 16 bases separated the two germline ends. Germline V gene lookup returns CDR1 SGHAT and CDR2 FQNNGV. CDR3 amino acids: CASIYAGTGNTGELFF. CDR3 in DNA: TGTGCCAGCATCTATGCCGGGACGGGGAACACCGGGGAGCTGTTTTTT.

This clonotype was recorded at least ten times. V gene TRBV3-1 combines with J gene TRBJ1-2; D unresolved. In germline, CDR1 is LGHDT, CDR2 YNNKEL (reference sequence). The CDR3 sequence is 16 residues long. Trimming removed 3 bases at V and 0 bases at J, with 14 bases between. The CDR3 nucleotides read TGTGCCAGCAGCCAGTACCTCGGCAAAACTAACTATGGCTACACCTTC. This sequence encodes CASSQYLGKTNYGYTF.

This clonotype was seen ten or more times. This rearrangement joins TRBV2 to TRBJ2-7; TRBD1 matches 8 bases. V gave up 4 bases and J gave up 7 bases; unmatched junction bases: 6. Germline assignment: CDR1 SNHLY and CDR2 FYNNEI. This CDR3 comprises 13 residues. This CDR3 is CASSGQGAFEQYF. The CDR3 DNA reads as TGTGCCAGCAGTGGGCAGGGGGCATTTGAGCAGTACTTC.

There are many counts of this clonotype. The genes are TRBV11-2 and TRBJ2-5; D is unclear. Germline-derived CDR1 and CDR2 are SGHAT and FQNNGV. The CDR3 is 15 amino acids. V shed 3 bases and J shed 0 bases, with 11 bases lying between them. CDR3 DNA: TGTGCCAGCAGCTTTAGAGTGGCTAACCAAGAGACCCAGTACTTC. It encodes CASSFRVANQETQYF.

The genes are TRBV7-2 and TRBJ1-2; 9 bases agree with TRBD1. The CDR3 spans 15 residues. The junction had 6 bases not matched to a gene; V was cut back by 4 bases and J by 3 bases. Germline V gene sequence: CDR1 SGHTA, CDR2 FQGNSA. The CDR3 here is CASSSRTGDDYGYTF. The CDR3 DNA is TGTGCCAGCAGCTCCCGGACAGGGGATGACTATGGCTACACCTTC.

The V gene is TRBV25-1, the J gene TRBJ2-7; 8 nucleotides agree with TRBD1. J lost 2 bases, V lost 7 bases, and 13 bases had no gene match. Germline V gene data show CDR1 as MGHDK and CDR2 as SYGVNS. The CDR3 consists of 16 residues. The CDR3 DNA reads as TGTGCCAGCAACTCGGGACAGGCAATAAGCCCCTACGAGCAGTACTTC. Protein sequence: CASNSGQAISPYEQYF.

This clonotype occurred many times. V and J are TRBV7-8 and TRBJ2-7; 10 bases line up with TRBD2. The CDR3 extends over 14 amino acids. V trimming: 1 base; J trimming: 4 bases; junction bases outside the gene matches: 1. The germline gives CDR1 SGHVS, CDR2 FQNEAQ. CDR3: CASSLVGLAYEQYF. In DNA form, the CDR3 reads TGTGCCAGCAGCTTAGTGGGACTAGCGTACGAGCAGTACTTC.

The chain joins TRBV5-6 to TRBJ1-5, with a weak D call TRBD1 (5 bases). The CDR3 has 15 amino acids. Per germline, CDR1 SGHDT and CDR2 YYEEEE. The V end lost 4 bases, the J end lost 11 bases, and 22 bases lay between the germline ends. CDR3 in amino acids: CASSPWGLAGETQHF. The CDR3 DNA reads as TGTGCCAGCAGCCCGTGGGGACTAGCGGGGGAGACCCAGCATTTT.

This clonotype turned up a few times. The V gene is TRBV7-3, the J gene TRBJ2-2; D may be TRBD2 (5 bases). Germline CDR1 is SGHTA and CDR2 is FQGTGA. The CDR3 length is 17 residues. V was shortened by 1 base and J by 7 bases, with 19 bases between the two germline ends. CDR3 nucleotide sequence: TGTGCCAGCAGCTTAATAGGGCTCGGCCCTCGGGGCGGGGAGCTGTTTTTT. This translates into CASSLIGLGPRGGELFF. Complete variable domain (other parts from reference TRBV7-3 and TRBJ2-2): GAGVSQTPSNKVTEKGKYVELRCDPISGHTALYWYRQSLGQGPEFLIYFQGTGAADDSGLPNDRFFAVRPEGSVSTLKIQRTERGDSAVYLCASSLIGLGPRGGELFFGEGSRLTVL.

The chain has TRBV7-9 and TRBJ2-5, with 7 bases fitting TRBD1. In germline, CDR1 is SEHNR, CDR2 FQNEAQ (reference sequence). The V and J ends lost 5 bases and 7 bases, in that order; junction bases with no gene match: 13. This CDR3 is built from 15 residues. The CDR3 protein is CASSPTDRAQRTQYF. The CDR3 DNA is TGTGCCAGCAGCCCGACTGACAGGGCTCAGAGGACCCAGTACTTC.